Following are 6 T cell receptor beta chains from one sample sequenced in a study of shared clonotypes between healthy human individuals. Using immunoSEQ multiplex PCR, the repertoire was profiled, and TCRdb retains in-frame clones only, with some absent. Of 2 million to 2.5 million clones in the sample, 80% to 95% were seen once. Specimen: naive CD4+ T cells from PBMCs. Subset defined: CD45RA+ positively selected. The receptors here all came from a man between 18 and 35 years old in good health. Some clones in this sample may be carry-over from other donors' samples.

This clone was observed a single time. V gene TRBV29-1 combines with J gene TRBJ2-3, with D unclear. CDR3 length: 13 amino acids. In germline, CDR1 is SQVTM, CDR2 ANQGSEA. The V end was cut by 6 bases, the J end by 0 bases, with 10 bases between. The CDR3 here is CSVTGSSTDTQYF. The CDR3 nucleotides are TGCAGCGTGACTGGTTCTAGCACAGATACGCAGTATTTT.

The chain couples TRBV6-5 to TRBJ1-2; D is ambiguous. The length of the CDR3 is 13 residues. V gave up 5 bases and J gave up 4 bases, with 11 bases separating them. In germline, CDR1 is MNHEY, CDR2 SVGAGI. Here the CDR3 reads CASSIGLSYGYTF. The DNA of the CDR3 is TGTGCCAGCAGTATAGGGCTTTCCTATGGCTACACCTTC.

The chain recombines TRBV7-2 with TRBJ2-1, with TRBD2 identical over 8 bases. Unmatched junction bases numbered 2, after V lost 0 bases and J lost 10 bases. The germline gives CDR1 SGHTA, CDR2 FQGNSA. CDR3 length equals 13 residues. The CDR3 spells CASSLAVAGEQFF. The CDR3 DNA reads as TGTGCCAGCAGCTTAGCCGTAGCGGGGGAGCAGTTCTTC.

In regard to this clone: Additional DNA sequences in this sample encode the identical CDR3. V gene TRBV5-1 combines with J gene TRBJ2-1, with TRBD2 matching 13 bases. In germline, CDR1 is SGHRS, CDR2 YFSETQ. The trim removed 4 bases at V and 3 bases at J, leaving 7 bases unmatched. The CDR3 runs to 17 residues. The CDR3 loop reads CASSPRLAGGLYNEQFF. The CDR3, as DNA: TGCGCCAGCAGCCCAAGACTAGCGGGAGGCCTCTACAATGAGCAGTTCTTC. Looking up the rest from reference TRBV5-1 and TRBJ2-1 gives the full variable domain: KAGVTQTPRYLIKTRGQQVTLSCSPISGHRSVSWYQQTPGQGLQFLFEYFSETQRNKGNFPGRFSGRQFSNSRSEMNVSTLELGDSALYLCASSPRLAGGLYNEQFFGPGTRLTVL.

V and J are TRBV21-1 and TRBJ2-3; the table's TRBD2 call for D was not verified on the DNA. TRBV21-1 is recorded as a pseudogene. The CDR3 contains 15 residues. The CDR3 spells CALWASGRPTDTQYF. The CDR3 DNA reads as TGTGCCCTTTGGGCTAGCGGGAGGCCCACAGATACGCAGTATTTT.

This clone was counted only a few times. The genes are TRBV30 and TRBJ2-2, with D possibly TRBD1 on 5 matching bases. The length of the CDR3 is 15 residues. V was trimmed by 0 bases and J by 4 bases, leaving 12 bases between them. Looked up from germline, CDR1 is GTSNPN and CDR2 is SVGIG (reference sequence). CDR3 bases: TGTGCCTGGAGTGTATCAAACAGGCCCACCGGGGAGCTGTTTTTT. Residues: CAWSVSNRPTGELFF.